A selection of T cell receptor beta chains follows, all from one sample in a study of Ad26.COV2.S vaccination and SARS-CoV-2 variants. Here immunoSEQ multiplex PCR was the method, and the copy in TCRdb shows in-frame clones only, minus some. The table shows some 450,000 clones, with roughly 91% occurring only once. Here the sequenced sample was peripheral blood, taken in a trial of Ad26.COV2.S vaccine versus placebo. These receptors were taken from a person aged 18-60 years who received the Ad26.COV2.S COVID-19 vaccine or a placebo. CDR3s include the opening cysteine and the closing phenylalanine or tryptophan. The order of the fields is J gene, V gene, D gene, clone size, CDR3 DNA, CDR3 protein. D genes are given only for firm matches. Part of the rows lack a size; the others show once, few, many or a class for expanded clones.

TRBJ1-1	TRBV5-6	.	.	TGTGCCAGCAGCACGGGACATAGGAACACTGAAGCTTTCTTT	CASSTGHRNTEAFF
TRBJ2-1	TRBV20-1	TRBD2	.	TGCAGTGCTAGTCTTTGGGGGAGCGGGGATGAGCAGTTCTTC	CSASLWGSGDEQFF
TRBJ2-7	TRBV7-3	TRBD2	.	TGTGCCAGCAGCTTACTCCCGACTAGCGGACCTTCCTACGAGCAGTACTTC	CASSLLPTSGPSYEQYF
TRBJ2-7	TRBV4-3	TRBD2	.	TGCGCCAGCAGCCAAGAGGCGGGAGGGGTTTACGAGCAGTACTTC	CASSQEAGGVYEQYF
TRBJ2-3	TRBV19	.	.	TGTGCCAGTAGTCTCCGGATTGTGTACACAGATACGCAGTATTTT	CASSLRIVYTDTQYF
TRBJ1-1	TRBV9	TRBD1	.	TGTGCCAGCAGCCCGTGGGGACAGGGAAACACTGAAGCTTTCTTT	CASSPWGQGNTEAFF
TRBJ1-5	TRBV18	.	.	TGTGCCAGCTCACCAGGGAATAAGGATCAGCCCCAGCATTTT	CASSPGNKDQPQHF
TRBJ1-2	TRBV6-6	.	.	TGTGCCAGCAGTCCGGGGACCTATGGCTACACCTTC	CASSPGTYGYTF
TRBJ2-7	TRBV10-3	TRBD1	.	TGTGCCATCAATGATCCGGGACAGGGAAACTCCTACGAGCAGTACTTC	CAINDPGQGNSYEQYF
TRBJ2-7	TRBV2	TRBD2	.	TGTGCCAGCAATCGACTAGCGGGGGGCTACGAGCAGTACTTC	CASNRLAGGYEQYF
TRBJ2-2	TRBV7-2	.	once	TGTGCCAGCAGCTTAGTTAGGAGTCGAGGGGAGCTGTTTTTT	CASSLVRSRGELFF
TRBJ2-3	TRBV7-8	.	.	TGTGCCAGCAGCGCCGGACAGAAGCAAACGCAGTATTTT	CASSAGQKQTQYF
TRBJ2-1	TRBV5-1	.	.	TGCGCCAGCAGCTTGGAAGAATCCGAGCAGTTCTTC	CASSLEESEQFF
TRBJ2-3	TRBV5-1	.	.	TGCGCCAGCAGTACAATGACCGGGACTGAGGGCACAGATACGCAGTATTTT	CASSTMTGTEGTDTQYF
TRBJ2-7	TRBV2	.	.	TGTGCCAGCAGTGAGCGGCAGGGCGGGGACTACGAGCAGTACTTC	CASSERQGGDYEQYF
TRBJ1-6	TRBV10-3	.	.	TGTGCCATCAGTGTGTCAGGGTTTGAGAATTCACCCCTCCACTTT	CAISVSGFENSPLHF
TRBJ2-7	TRBV7-8	TRBD1	.	TGTGCCAGCAGCCGCCCATTAACAGGGGTCTCCTACGAGCAGTACTTC	CASSRPLTGVSYEQYF
TRBJ2-3	TRBV5-1	.	.	TGCGCCAGCAGCTTGGCCCCAGGGGCAGATACGCAGTATTTT	CASSLAPGADTQYF
TRBJ2-7	TRBV27	.	.	TGTGCCAGCAGGAGGATCGGGGGCTACGAGCAGTACTTC	CASRRIGGYEQYF
TRBJ2-3	TRBV28	TRBD1	.	TGTGCCAGCAGTTTGAGACAGGGGGCGGCTAGCGGAGGCCGTAGATCCAGGGCGGCGCAGTATTTT	CASSLRQGAASGGRRSRAAQYF
TRBJ2-1	TRBV11-2	.	.	TGTGCCAGCACCGTGGGCCTATCGTTTGAGCAGTTCTTC	CASTVGLSFEQFF
TRBJ2-7	TRBV7-9	.	.	TGTGCCAGCAGCCCAGGGGTGGGAGACCTTCTGGGGGAGCAGTACTTC	CASSPGVGDLLGEQYF
TRBJ2-7	TRBV5-1	TRBD1	.	TGCGCCAGCAGCACACAGGGGTTCTCCTACGAGCAGTACTTC	CASSTQGFSYEQYF
TRBJ2-2	TRBV5-1	.	few	TGCGCCAGCAGCCCCAAGAACACCGGGGAGCTGTTTTTT	CASSPKNTGELFF
TRBJ2-2	TRBV7-9	.	.	TGTGCCAGCAGCTTAACTGCGAACACCGGGGAGCTGTTTTTT	CASSLTANTGELFF
TRBJ2-1	TRBV6-4	.	.	TGTGCCAGCAGTGGGGCTAGGGGCTCCAATGAGCAGTTCTTC	CASSGARGSNEQFF
TRBJ1-3	TRBV13	TRBD1	once	TGTGCCAGCAGCGGACAGGGAACTGGAAACACCATATATTTT	CASSGQGTGNTIYF
TRBJ1-4	TRBV9	TRBD1	.	TGTGCCAGCAGCCGAGCGACAGGGGGAGCAACTAATGAAAAACTGTTTTTT	CASSRATGGATNEKLFF
TRBJ2-7	TRBV5-8	TRBD2	.	TGTGCCAGCAGCTTGGCCCCTAGCGGGAGTTCGTACGAGCAGTACTTC	CASSLAPSGSSYEQYF
TRBJ2-7	TRBV11-3	.	.	TGTGCCAGCAGCTTGGGGAACTATGGCGAGCAGTACTTC	CASSLGNYGEQYF
TRBJ2-1	TRBV30	.	.	TGTGCCTGGAGTCATCGTGTGGGGCCCTATGAGCAGTTCTTC	CAWSHRVGPYEQFF
TRBJ2-3	TRBV6-2/TRBV6-3	.	.	TGTGCCAGCAGTCGCACAGGGGTGGGAGGTACGCAGTATTTT	CASSRTGVGGTQYF
TRBJ2-5	TRBV5-5	.	.	TGTGCCAGCAGCTTGGTAGGGACGATGGGATACCAAGAGACCCAGTACTTC	CASSLVGTMGYQETQYF
TRBJ2-1	TRBV6-5	TRBD2	.	TGTGCCAGCAGTTATATGGCGGGAGGAGAGAGGAATGAGCAGTTCTTC	CASSYMAGGERNEQFF
TRBJ2-1	TRBV9	.	.	TGTGCCAGCAGCGTACGGGGTTCCGATGAGCAGTTCTTC	CASSVRGSDEQFF
TRBJ2-5	TRBV29-1	.	.	TGCAGCGTTGAACAAGAGACCCAGTACTTC	CSVEQETQYF
TRBJ2-7	TRBV27	.	.	TGTGCCAGCAGTCCCACTAGCTCAGGCTACGAGCAGTACTTC	CASSPTSSGYEQYF
TRBJ2-7	TRBV28	.	.	TGTGCCAGCAGTTTGCCCCGGGACAATATCTACGAGCAGTACTTC	CASSLPRDNIYEQYF
TRBJ2-2	TRBV19	.	.	TGTGCCAGTAAGGGAGGCGGGGAGCTGTTTTTT	CASKGGGELFF
TRBJ1-4	TRBV7-2	TRBD1	.	TGTGCCAGCAGCTTAGGACAGGGAGACACTAATGAAAAACTGTTTTTT	CASSLGQGDTNEKLFF
TRBJ2-7	TRBV27	.	once	TGTGCCAGCAGTCCCGGGGTGGGCTACGAGCAGTACTTC	CASSPGVGYEQYF
TRBJ1-6	TRBV5-1	.	.	TGCGCCAGCAGCTCCGGAGGCTATAATTCACCCCTCCACTTT	CASSSGGYNSPLHF
TRBJ2-1	TRBV29-1	TRBD2	.	TGCAGCGTTGGGGCTAGCGGGATGACTGAGCAGTTCTTC	CSVGASGMTEQFF
TRBJ2-1	TRBV28	.	.	TGTGCCAGCAGTTTAGGCTTGGGTGAGCAGTTCTTC	CASSLGLGEQFF
TRBJ1-1	TRBV11-2	.	.	TGTGCCAGCAGCTTATTAAGCACTGAAGCTTTCTTT	CASSLLSTEAFF
TRBJ1-6	TRBV21-1	.	.	TGTGCCAGCAAATGGACAGGCCTCCAAAATTCACCCCTCCACTTT	CASKWTGLQNSPLHF
TRBJ2-3	TRBV27	.	.	TGTGCCAGCAGTTTACCGGGAGCCACAGATACGCAGTATTTT	CASSLPGATDTQYF
TRBJ1-4	TRBV24-1	TRBD1	.	TGTGCCACCAGTGATCCTACGACAGGGGGTGAAAAACTGTTTTTT	CATSDPTTGGEKLFF
TRBJ1-1	TRBV4-1	.	.	TGCGCCAGCAGCCAAGCACAGAGGAACACTGAAGCTTTCTTT	CASSQAQRNTEAFF
TRBJ1-1	TRBV23-1	.	.	TGCGCCAGCAGTCATACGCCGGGAGCTAATCGGGGCGCTGAAGCTTTCTTT	CASSHTPGANRGAEAFF
TRBJ2-7	TRBV6-6	.	.	TGTGCCAGCAGCCAGACTAGCTCCTACGAGCAGTACTTC	CASSQTSSYEQYF